The 2 T cell receptor beta chains presented below share a single source sample, sequenced in a study of T cells in Graves' hyperthyroidism and ophthalmopathy. Template material for amplifying TCR beta CDR3 regions consisted of RNA transcripts. In the first-round RT-PCR of the TCR CDR3, the HTBI primer set was used. TCRdb independently ran MiXCR on the multiplex PCR reads; one entry per CDR3 protein. Of around 800,000 distinct CDR3 sequences in the sample, about 38% were seen once. Sequencing was performed on blood. These receptors all stem from a man between 18 and 29 years old with Graves' hyperthyroidism.

The genes are TRBV25-1 and TRBJ2-5; D tentatively reads TRBD1 or TRBD2 (5 bases each). The CDR3 sequence is 14 residues long. Trimming shortened V by 5 bases and J by 3 bases, and 13 bases separated the two germline ends. Germline CDR1 MGHDK, CDR2 SYGVNS. The DNA for the CDR3 is TGTGCCAGCAGTTTAAGGGACGGGAAAGAGACCCAGTACTTC. Amino acid sequence: CASSLRDGKETQYF. The full variable domain, with the rest looked up from reference TRBV25-1 and TRBJ2-5, is EADIYQTPRYLVIGTGKKITLECSQTMGHDKMYWYQQDPGMELHLIHYSYGVNSTEKGDLSSESTVSRIRTEHFPLTLESARPSHTSQYLCASSLRDGKETQYFGPGTRLLVL.

The chain carries TRBV11-2 and TRBJ2-7; D may be TRBD2 (5 bases). This CDR3 spans 14 amino acids. Germline V gene lookup returns CDR1 SGHAT and CDR2 FQNNGV. V lost 3 bases and J lost 6, with 15 bases in between. As DNA, the CDR3 is TGTGCCAGCAGCTTCGTTGGACTCTTAAGCGAGCAGTACTTC. Amino acids: CASSFVGLLSEQYF.